This T cell receptor beta chain comes out of a study of T cell responses to AZD1222 COVID-19 vaccine. Study-level points and caveats: CD4 TCRs covered the whole spike, strongest at regions 160-218 and 743-854. Clonal diversity may have been underestimated, and the donors were mostly white British, with more females than males. The study reported that nearly half of spike-specific TCRs target unmutated variant regions. Spike-specific TCR breadth and depth both grew after two AZD1222 doses.

Profiling relied on immunoSEQ multiplex PCR, and the TCRdb table lists in-frame clones only, not all of them. The data contain about 150,000 clones, 80% to 90% of them singletons. About this clone: The target antigen is unknown.

CDR3 length equals 15 residues. The J segment lost 6 bases and the V segment lost 6 bases, leaving 10 bases of the junction unmatched. This receptor was identified in an adult in good health. J is TRBJ1-1 and V is TRBV23-1, with 10 bases lining up with TRBD1. TRBV23-1 is recorded as an ORF, its role being uncertain. Sequenced here: peripheral blood, sampled on day 0 of MenACWY control vaccination. For the CDR3, the DNA is TGCGCCAGCAGCGTCCGGGACAGGGGATTTGCTGAAGCTTTCTTT. Its translation: CASSVRDRGFAEAFF.